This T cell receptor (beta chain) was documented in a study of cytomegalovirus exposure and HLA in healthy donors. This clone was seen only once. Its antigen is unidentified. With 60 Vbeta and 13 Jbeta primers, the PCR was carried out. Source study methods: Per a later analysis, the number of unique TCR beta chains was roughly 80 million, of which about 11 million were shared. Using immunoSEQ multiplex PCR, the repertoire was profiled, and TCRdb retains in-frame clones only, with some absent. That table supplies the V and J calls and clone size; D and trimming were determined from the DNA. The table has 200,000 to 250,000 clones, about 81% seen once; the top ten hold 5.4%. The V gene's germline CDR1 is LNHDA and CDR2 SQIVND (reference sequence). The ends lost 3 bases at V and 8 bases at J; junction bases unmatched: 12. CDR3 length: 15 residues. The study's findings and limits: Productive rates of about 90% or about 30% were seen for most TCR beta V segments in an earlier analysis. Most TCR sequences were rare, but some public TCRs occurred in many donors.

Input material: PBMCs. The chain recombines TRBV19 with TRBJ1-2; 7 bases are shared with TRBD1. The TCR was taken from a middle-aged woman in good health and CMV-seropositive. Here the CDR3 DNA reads TGTGCCAGTAGTATCACTACAGGGGCGGATAGGGGCTACACCTTC. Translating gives CASSITTGADRGYTF.